These 6 T cell receptor beta chains were all obtained from the same sample, sequenced in a study of blood T cell repertoires in COVID-19. The method was immunoSEQ multiplex PCR; TCRdb's version includes in-frame clones alone and lacks a portion of them. The repertoire holds a few hundred thousand clones, with 65% to 90% as singletons. Specimen: peripheral blood. Receptors originate from a human donor in a cohort sampled during active COVID-19.

V gene TRBV10-1 combines with J gene TRBJ2-2; 9 bases map to TRBD1. CDR1 is WNHNN and CDR2 is SYGVQD in the germline V gene (reference sequence). V was pared by 6 bases and J by 6 bases, with 11 bases of the junction left unmatched. CDR3 size: 16 residues. The CDR3 coding sequence is TGCGCCAGCAGACCGGGACAGGGTTATCAGTCCGGGGAGCTGTTTTTT. It specifies CASRPGQGYQSGELFF.

The chain has TRBV3-1 (or the pseudogene TRBV3-2) and TRBJ2-7, with a weak D call TRBD2 (5 bases). Trimming removed 4 bases at V and 6 bases at J, with 10 bases between. This CDR3 has 12 amino acids. Germline loops: CDR1 LGHDT, CDR2 YNNKEL (reference sequence). CDR3 sequence (DNA): TGTGCCAGCAGCCTATTTGAGGGCGAGCAGTACTTC. This translates into CASSLFEGEQYF.

CDR3 coding DNA: TGTGCCAGCAGCTTAAGGAGGGAAAATCAGCCCCAGCATTTT. This codes for CASSLRRENQPQHF. The chain carries TRBV7-8 and TRBJ1-5; the D is unclear. CDR1 SGHVS and CDR2 FQNEAQ come from the germline V gene. This CDR3 contains 14 residues. Trimming pared 2 bases from V and 4 bases from J, leaving 9 bases between.

V usage is TRBV20-1 and J usage is TRBJ2-1; D call uncertain. The V gene lost 4 bases and the J gene lost 7 bases, with 5 bases spanning the gap. Germline CDR1 is DFQATT and CDR2 is SNEGSKA (reference sequence). This CDR3 is 10 amino acids long. CDR3 region: CSAILNEQFF. For the CDR3, the DNA is TGCAGTGCTATTCTAAATGAGCAGTTCTTC.

The gene calls are TRBV5-4 and TRBJ2-3, with 9 nucleotides matching TRBD1. This CDR3 has 16 amino acids. Germline CDR1 SGHNT, CDR2 YYREEE (reference sequence). The V gene end was trimmed by 0 bases and the J gene end by 4 bases; junction bases not matched to a gene: 6. The CDR3 DNA reads TGTGCCAGCAGCTTGGCACAGGGGGCGGTGGCAGATACGCAGTATTTT. Translation: CASSLAQGAVADTQYF.

Only one count was recorded for this clone. The rearrangement links TRBV5-1 to TRBJ2-7; D is undetermined. Germline V gene data show CDR1 as SGHRS and CDR2 as YFSETQ. Trimming left V 2 bases short and J 2 bases short, with 23 bases between. The CDR3 is made up of 18 amino acids. The CDR3, as DNA: TGCGCCAGCAGCTTAATAGCATCCCCACTCGTTCCCGCCTACGAGCAGTACTTC. As protein: CASSLIASPLVPAYEQYF.